This TCR beta chain was retrieved from a study of blood T cell repertoires in COVID-19. Across the study: PBMCs, B-cell-depleted T cells, or T cells provided the cDNA or gDNA that made up the material.

This clone was recorded once. Germline loops: CDR1 ENHRY, CDR2 SYGVKD. V lost 6 bases, J lost 3 bases, and 11 bases lay in between. The CDR3 sequence is 14 residues long. Authors' processing steps: Reference gene primer amplification in the assay estimated nucleated cell counts. TCRdb's copy holds only in-frame clones and misses some; the assay was immunoSEQ multiplex PCR. That table is the source of V, J and clone size, and D and trimming were worked out from the DNA. The sample lists 65,000 to 70,000 clones, 87% occurring once. The sequenced sample consisted of peripheral blood. V is TRBV10-3 and J is TRBJ2-2; no clear D. This sequence was found in a man aged 45-65 years with active COVID-19. CDR3 in amino acids: CAIRIGADTGELFF. CDR3 nucleotides: TGTGCCATCAGGATAGGAGCTGACACCGGGGAGCTGTTTTTT.